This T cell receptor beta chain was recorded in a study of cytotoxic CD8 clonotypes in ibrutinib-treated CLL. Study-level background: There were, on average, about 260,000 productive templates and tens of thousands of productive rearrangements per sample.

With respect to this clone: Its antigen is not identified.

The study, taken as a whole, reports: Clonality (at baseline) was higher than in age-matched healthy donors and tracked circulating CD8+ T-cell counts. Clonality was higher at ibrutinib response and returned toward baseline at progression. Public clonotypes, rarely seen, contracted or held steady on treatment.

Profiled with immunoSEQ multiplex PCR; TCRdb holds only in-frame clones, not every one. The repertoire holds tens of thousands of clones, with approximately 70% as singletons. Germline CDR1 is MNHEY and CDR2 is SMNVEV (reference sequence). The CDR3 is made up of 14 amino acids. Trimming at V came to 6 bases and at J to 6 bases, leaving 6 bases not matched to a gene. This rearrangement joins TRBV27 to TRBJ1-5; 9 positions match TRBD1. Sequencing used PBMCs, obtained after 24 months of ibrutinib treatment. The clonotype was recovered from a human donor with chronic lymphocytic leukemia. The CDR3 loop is CASSDRGLGQPQHF. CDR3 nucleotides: TGTGCCAGCAGCGACAGGGGGTTAGGTCAGCCCCAGCATTTT.